These 31 T cell receptor beta chains came from one sample sequenced in a study of cytomegalovirus exposure and HLA in healthy donors. The protocol was immunoSEQ multiplex PCR, while the TCRdb copy is restricted to in-frame clones and leaves out a portion. This sample has roughly 70,000 clones, with over 90% found just once. Sequencing was carried out using PBMCs. These TCRs come from a young woman in good health and CMV-seropositive.

V usage is TRBV27 and J usage is TRBJ2-4; 10 bases map to TRBD1. In germline, CDR1 is MNHEY, CDR2 SMNVEV (reference sequence). V trimming: 7 bases; J trimming: 8 bases; junction bases outside the gene matches: 17. This CDR3 comprises 17 residues. CDR3 coding DNA: TGTGCCAGCACTTACCGTTGGACAGGGGGGGTGGGAGACATTCAGTACTTC. Translating it yields CASTYRWTGGVGDIQYF.

The chain is built from TRBV19 and TRBJ1-5; no clear D. The CDR3 covers 15 residues. Looked up from germline, CDR1 is LNHDA and CDR2 is SQIVND (reference sequence). With 2 bases removed from V and 5 bases from J, the gap between germline ends came to 13 bases. DNA of the CDR3: TGTGCCAGTAGTATAAAGATGACGGGTCATCAGCCCCAGCATTTT. This codes for CASSIKMTGHQPQHF.

The chain links TRBV18 to TRBJ2-2; 9 bases line up with TRBD1. The CDR3 loop spans 16 amino acids. Germline values: CDR1 KGHSH, CDR2 LQKENI. V lost 3 bases and J lost 0; bases outside the gene matches: 2. The DNA of the CDR3 is TGTGCCAGCTCACCGCGGACAGGGGCGAACACCGGGGAGCTGTTTTTT. The encoded protein is CASSPRTGANTGELFF.

The J gene is TRBJ2-7, the V gene TRBV29-1; TRBD1 matches at 9 bases. Trimming took 7 bases from V and 1 from J; bases not matched to a gene: 5. The CDR3 totals 13 residues. Germline lookup yields CDR1 SQVTM and CDR2 ANQGSEA. The CDR3 DNA sequence: TGCAGCGCCCACGGGACAGGGTCCTACGAGCAGTACTTC. Translation gives CSAHGTGSYEQYF.

The chain employs TRBV2 and TRBJ2-1; a weak D match, TRBD2 (6 bases). Per germline, CDR1 SNHLY and CDR2 FYNNEI. The V gene lost 4 bases and the J gene lost 10 bases, with 8 bases spanning the gap. CDR3 size: 11 residues. The CDR3 DNA is TGTGCCAGCAGTGCGGAGGGAGAGCAGTTCTTC. Its translation: CASSAEGEQFF. Full variable domain (outside the CDR3, taken from reference TRBV2 and TRBJ2-1): EPEVTQTPSHQVTQMGQEVILRCVPISNHLYFYWYRQILGQKVEFLVSFYNNEISEKSEIFDDQFSVERPDGSNFTLKIRSTKLEDSAMYFCASSAEGEQFFGPGTRLTVL.

The CDR3 sequence: CASGPSGTDTQYF. The CDR3 DNA reads as TGTGCCAGCGGGCCTAGCGGCACAGATACGCAGTATTTT. This chain connects TRBV25-1 to TRBJ2-3, with D perhaps TRBD2 (6 bases). The CDR3 runs 13 residues. Germline V gene data show CDR1 as MGHDK and CDR2 as SYGVNS. The V end lost 8 bases, the J end lost 1 base, and 10 bases lay between the germline ends. The complete variable domain, with remaining parts taken from reference TRBV25-1 and TRBJ2-3, reads EADIYQTPRYLVIGTGKKITLECSQTMGHDKMYWYQQDPGMELHLIHYSYGVNSTEKGDLSSESTVSRIRTEHFPLTLESARPSHTSQYLCASGPSGTDTQYFGPGTRLTVL.

The CDR3 region is CSVPTGINEKLFF. In nucleotides, the CDR3 is TGCAGCGTTCCGACAGGGATTAATGAAAAACTGTTTTTT. This chain uses TRBV29-1 with TRBJ1-4; 7 positions agree with TRBD1. The germline V gene has CDR1 SQVTM and CDR2 ANQGSEA. CDR3 size: 13 residues. Trimming took 5 bases from V and 4 from J; bases not matched to a gene: 4. The full variable domain, completed using reference TRBV29-1 and TRBJ1-4, is SAVISQKPSRDICQRGTSLTIQCQVDSQVTMMFWYRQQPGQSLTLIATANQGSEATYESGFVIDKFPISRPNLTFSTLTVSNMSPEDSSIYLCSVPTGINEKLFFGSGTQLSVL.

The genes are TRBV29-1 and TRBJ1-2, with 9 bases matching TRBD1. Unmatched junction bases numbered 6, after V lost 6 bases and J lost 4 bases. CDR1 and CDR2 from the germline V gene are SQVTM and ANQGSEA. This CDR3 has 13 residues. The CDR3 loop reads CSVAGQGSYGYTF. The CDR3 DNA follows: TGCAGCGTCGCGGGACAGGGAAGCTATGGCTACACCTTC.

The chain combines TRBV7-8 with TRBJ2-6, with TRBD1 matching over 7 bases. This CDR3 is built from 15 residues. Looked up from germline, CDR1 is SGHVS and CDR2 is FQNEAQ. The V segment lost 7 bases and the J segment 4 bases; nucleotides outside the gene matches: 7. The DNA of the CDR3 is TGTGCCAGCACTACACAGGGGTCCGGGGCCAACGTCCTGACTTTC. This sequence encodes CASTTQGSGANVLTF.

The chain carries TRBV28 and TRBJ2-7; TRBD1 agrees at 10 bases. The V gene end was trimmed by 8 bases and the J gene end by 5 bases; junction bases not matched to a gene: 9. Germline CDR1 is MDHEN and CDR2 is SYDVKM. The CDR3 has 14 amino acids. Written as DNA, the CDR3 is TGTGCCAGCGGTAGGGGGACAGGGGTGGACGAGCAGTACTTC. Its protein is CASGRGTGVDEQYF.

The V and J genes are TRBV27 and TRBJ2-5; TRBD2 might be the D (6 bases). The germline V gene encodes CDR1 MNHEY and CDR2 SMNVEV (reference sequence). Trimming shortened V by 2 bases and J by 3 bases, and 7 bases separated the two germline ends. This CDR3 is built from 13 residues. CDR3 in amino acids: CASSLGEEETQYF. CDR3 DNA sequence: TGTGCCAGCAGTTTAGGGGAGGAAGAGACCCAGTACTTC.

CDR3 nucleotide sequence: TGTGCCAGCAGCCGGGGGGTGGGGACTCCGGAGACCCAGTACTTC. Translation: CASSRGVGTPETQYF. J is TRBJ2-5 and V is TRBV5-4, with TRBD2 matching 7 bases. Germline lookup yields CDR1 SGHNT and CDR2 YYREEE (reference sequence). This CDR3 region has 15 residues. Germline trimming cut 4 bases from V and 5 bases from J; bases unmatched to any gene: 11.

The V call is TRBV19, the J call TRBJ1-4; D gene ambiguous. This CDR3 has 16 residues. The germline CDR1 and CDR2 sequences are LNHDA and SQIVND (reference sequence). Trimming cost V 5 bases and J 0 bases, with 13 bases left between them. The CDR3 is CASSRVVGATNEKLFF. CDR3 bases: TGTGCCAGTAGTCGAGTGGTGGGAGCAACTAATGAAAAACTGTTTTTT.

This sequence joins TRBV4-1 and TRBJ2-1, with 7 positions matching TRBD2. V lost 3 bases, J lost 12 bases, and 17 bases stayed unmatched. CDR3 size: 16 residues. CDR1 MGHRA and CDR2 YSYEKL come from the germline V gene. The CDR3 region is CASSHAGRDPTRVQFF. The DNA of the CDR3 is TGCGCCAGCAGCCATGCGGGGAGGGACCCAACACGGGTGCAGTTCTTC.

The chain carries TRBV10-3 and TRBJ2-1; 14 bases are shared with TRBD2. Germline V gene lookup returns CDR1 ENHRY and CDR2 SYGVKD. J was trimmed by 7 bases and V by 10 bases; bases with no gene match: 6. The CDR3 loop spans 14 amino acids. CDR3 sequence (DNA): TGTGCCAGCTTGGGACTAGCGGGAGTTAATGAGCAGTTCTTC. This sequence encodes CASLGLAGVNEQFF.

The chain joins TRBV18 to TRBJ2-1, with 7 bases fitting TRBD2. The V and J ends lost 3 bases and 8 bases, in that order; junction bases with no gene match: 7. The CDR3 sequence is 14 residues long. Per the germline V gene, CDR1 is KGHSH and CDR2 is LQKENI. The CDR3 DNA follows: TGTGCCAGCTCACCTATCGGCGGGAGCGATGAGCAGTTCTTC. Translation gives CASSPIGGSDEQFF.

This CDR3 reads CASSREAAAEQFF. DNA for the CDR3: TGTGCCAGCAGCCGCGAGGCCGCCGCTGAGCAGTTCTTC. The chain employs TRBV5-4 and TRBJ2-1; unclear D gene. Germline-derived CDR1 and CDR2 are SGHNT and YYREEE (reference sequence). The CDR3 consists of 13 residues. Trimming shortened V by 4 bases and J by 9 bases, and 14 bases separated the two germline ends.

The chain couples TRBV18 to TRBJ2-2, with 8 nucleotides matching TRBD2. The CDR3 covers 14 residues. CDR1 is KGHSH and CDR2 is LQKENI in the germline V gene. V shed 4 bases, J shed 5 bases, and the junction held 3 bases outside the gene matches. CDR3 DNA: TGTGCCAGCTCACTATTAGCGGGAACCGGGGAGCTGTTTTTT. It is translated as CASSLLAGTGELFF. Full variable domain (rest looked up from reference TRBV18 and TRBJ2-2): NAGVMQNPRHLVRRRGQEARLRCSPMKGHSHVYWYRQLPEEGLKFMVYLQKENIIDESGMPKERFSAEFPKEGPSILRIQQVVRGDSAAYFCASSLLAGTGELFFGEGSRLTVL.

The chain couples TRBV7-2 to TRBJ2-1; 7 positions agree with TRBD2. V gave up 2 bases and J gave up 4 bases; unmatched junction bases: 5. Looked up from germline, CDR1 is SGHTA and CDR2 is FQGNSA. The CDR3 has 15 residues. CDR3 sequence: CASSLSSGIYNEQFF. The CDR3 coding sequence is TGTGCCAGCAGCTTATCTAGCGGAATATACAATGAGCAGTTCTTC.

The genes are TRBV4-1 and TRBJ1-2; perhaps TRBD1 as D (5 bases). Germline assignment: CDR1 MGHRA and CDR2 YSYEKL. The V end lost 6 bases, the J end lost 0 bases, and 8 bases lay between the germline ends. The CDR3 extends over 13 amino acids. CDR3 residues: CASRDNSNYGYTF. The CDR3 DNA is TGCGCCAGCAGGGACAACTCTAACTATGGCTACACCTTC.

The V gene is TRBV4-3, the J gene TRBJ2-5, with D maybe TRBD2 (5 bases). Germline V gives CDR1 LGHNA, CDR2 YSLEER. The germline V and J ends were trimmed by 2 bases and 4 bases, with 14 bases remaining between them. The CDR3 is 15 amino acids. CDR3 bases: TGCGCCAGCAGCCAATTGTACGACGAGGGAGAGACCCAGTACTTC. Translated: CASSQLYDEGETQYF.

This chain links TRBV15 with TRBJ1-2; no clear D. The CDR3 extends over 12 amino acids. Trimming pared 0 bases from V and 8 bases from J, leaving 7 bases between. Germline V CDR1 and CDR2: LNHNV, YYDKDF (reference sequence). The CDR3 here is CATSRDRAGYTF. CDR3 DNA sequence: TGTGCCACCAGCAGAGATCGCGCCGGCTACACCTTC.

This clone has just one count. For the CDR3, the DNA is TGTGCCAGCAGTCTTTACAATGAGCAGTTCTTC. This gives the protein CASSLYNEQFF. This chain links TRBV6-6 with TRBJ2-1; no firm D call. This CDR3 is built from 11 residues. CDR1 and CDR2 (germline): MNHNY, SVGAGI (reference sequence). The germline V and J ends were trimmed by 5 bases and 4 bases, with 3 bases remaining between them.

The CDR3 DNA sequence: TGTGCCAGCAGCTTAGCGCGGGGGGGACTAGCGGGAGCCCCACGAAATTACAATGAGCAGTTCTTC. Its translation: CASSLARGGLAGAPRNYNEQFF. J is TRBJ2-1 and V is TRBV7-8, with 14 bases lining up with TRBD2. This CDR3 is built from 22 residues. Trimming at V came to 0 bases and at J to 4 bases, leaving 17 bases not matched to a gene. In germline, CDR1 is SGHVS, CDR2 FQNEAQ.

Comments on this clone: A read error may account for a junction end that differs from germline. CDR3 protein: CASSPRPRTSGYNEQFF. The CDR3 region has the DNA TGTGCCAGCTCACCACGCCCCCGGACTAGCGGCTACAATGAACAGTTCTTC. The chain carries TRBV18 and TRBJ2-1, with 10 bases fitting TRBD2. The CDR3 runs 17 residues. Germline CDR1 is KGHSH and CDR2 is LQKENI.

The rearrangement links TRBV5-1 to TRBJ2-7; TRBD1 matches at 7 bases. CDR3 length equals 12 residues. Germline values: CDR1 SGHRS, CDR2 YFSETQ. Trimming removed 5 bases from V and 6 bases from J; junction bases left unmatched: 5. The CDR3 bases are TGCGCCAGCAGTTGGGACAGCCGCGAGCAGTACTTC. It encodes CASSWDSREQYF.

This chain links TRBV27 with TRBJ2-2; D gene unclear. Trimming stripped 5 bases from V and 1 base from J, with 11 bases between. CDR3 length: 15 residues. Germline CDR1 reads MNHEY; CDR2 reads SMNVEV (reference sequence). The CDR3 DNA follows: TGTGCCAGCAGTACAGAACTCCTGAACACCGGGGAGCTGTTTTTT. Protein product: CASSTELLNTGELFF.

The chain couples TRBV6-4 to TRBJ1-5, with D perhaps matching TRBD1 (6 bases). Per germline, CDR1 MRHNA and CDR2 SNTAGT. The CDR3 runs 15 residues. V was pared by 3 bases and J by 1 base, with 10 bases between. CDR3 in amino acids: CASSEQGGSNQPQHF. For the CDR3, the DNA is TGTGCCAGCAGTGAACAGGGCGGAAGCAATCAGCCCCAGCATTTT.

V gene TRBV27 combines with J gene TRBJ2-7; 11 bases are shared with TRBD2. Germline loops: CDR1 MNHEY, CDR2 SMNVEV (reference sequence). There are 17 residues in the CDR3. Trimming at V came to 3 bases and at J to 3 bases, leaving 10 bases not matched to a gene. For the CDR3, the DNA is TGTGCCAGCAGTTTGTACGGGACTAGCGGCTCTCTCTACGAGCAGTACTTC. Its translation: CASSLYGTSGSLYEQYF.

The chain is built from TRBV7-9 and TRBJ2-1; D gene uncertain. The V end was cut by 4 bases, the J end by 3 bases, with 19 bases between. Germline-derived CDR1 and CDR2 are SEHNR and FQNEAQ (reference sequence). The CDR3 length is 17 residues. CDR3 amino acids: CASSSLMSSVNYNEQFF. Written as DNA, the CDR3 is TGTGCCAGCAGCTCACTCATGTCAAGCGTAAACTACAATGAGCAGTTCTTC.

The gene calls are TRBV6-1 and TRBJ2-1; TRBD2 matches 10 bases. The CDR3 length is 15 residues. V trimming: 4 bases; J trimming: 4 bases; junction bases outside the gene matches: 4. Per the germline V gene, CDR1 is MNHNS and CDR2 is SASEGT. CDR3 DNA sequence: TGTGCCAGCAGTGGCGGGACTAGCGATTACAATGAGCAGTTCTTC. This codes for CASSGGTSDYNEQFF.